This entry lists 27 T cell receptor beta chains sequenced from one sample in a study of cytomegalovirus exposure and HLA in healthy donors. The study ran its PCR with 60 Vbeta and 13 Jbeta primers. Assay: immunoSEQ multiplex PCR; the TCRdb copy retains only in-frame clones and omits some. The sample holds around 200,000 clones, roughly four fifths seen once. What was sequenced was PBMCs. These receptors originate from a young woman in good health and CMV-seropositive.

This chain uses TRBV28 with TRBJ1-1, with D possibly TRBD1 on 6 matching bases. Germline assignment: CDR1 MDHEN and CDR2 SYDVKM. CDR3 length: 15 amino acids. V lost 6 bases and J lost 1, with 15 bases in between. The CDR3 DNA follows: TGTGCCAGCAGCCTCATAGGACAGTCGAACACTGAAGCTTTCTTT. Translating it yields CASSLIGQSNTEAFF.

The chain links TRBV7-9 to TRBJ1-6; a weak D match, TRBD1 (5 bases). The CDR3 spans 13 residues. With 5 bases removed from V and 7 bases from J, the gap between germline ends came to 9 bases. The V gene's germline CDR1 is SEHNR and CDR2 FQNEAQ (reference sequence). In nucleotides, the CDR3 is TGTGCCAGCAGCGCACAGGAAAATTCACCCCTCCACTTT. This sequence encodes CASSAQENSPLHF.

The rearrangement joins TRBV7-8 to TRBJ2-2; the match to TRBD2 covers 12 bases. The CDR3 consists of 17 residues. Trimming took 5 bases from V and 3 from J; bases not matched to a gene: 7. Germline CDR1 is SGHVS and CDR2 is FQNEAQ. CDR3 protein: CASSARLAGAYTGELFF. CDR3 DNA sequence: TGTGCCAGCAGCGCCCGACTAGCGGGGGCGTACACCGGGGAGCTGTTTTTT.

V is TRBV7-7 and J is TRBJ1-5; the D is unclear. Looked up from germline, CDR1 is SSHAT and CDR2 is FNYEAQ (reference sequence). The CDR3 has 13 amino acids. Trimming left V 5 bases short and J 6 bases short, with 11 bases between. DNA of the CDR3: TGTGCCAGCAGCCCCAGTCTTGTTCAGCCCCAGCATTTT. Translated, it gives CASSPSLVQPQHF.

This CDR3 reads CASSLGPGLAGGTGELFF. The CDR3 region has the DNA TGTGCCAGCAGCTTAGGTCCGGGACTAGCGGGAGGCACCGGGGAGCTGTTTTTT. The chain employs TRBV11-2 and TRBJ2-2; 15 bases agree with TRBD2. The germline gives CDR1 SGHAT, CDR2 FQNNGV. Trimming took 1 base from V and 4 from J; bases not matched to a gene: 4. This CDR3 region has 18 residues.

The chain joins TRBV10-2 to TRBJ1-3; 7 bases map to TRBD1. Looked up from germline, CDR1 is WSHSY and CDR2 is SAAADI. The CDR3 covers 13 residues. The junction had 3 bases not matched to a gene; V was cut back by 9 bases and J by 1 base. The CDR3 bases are TGCGCCAGTCGACAGGGATCTGGAAACACCATATATTTT. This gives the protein CASRQGSGNTIYF.

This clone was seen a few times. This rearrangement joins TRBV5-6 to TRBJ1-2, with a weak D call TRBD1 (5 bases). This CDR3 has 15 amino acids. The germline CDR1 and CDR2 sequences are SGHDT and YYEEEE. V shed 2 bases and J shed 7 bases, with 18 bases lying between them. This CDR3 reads CASSFNRRSGSGYTF. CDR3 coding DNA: TGTGCCAGCAGCTTTAACAGGAGATCTGGCTCTGGCTACACCTTC.

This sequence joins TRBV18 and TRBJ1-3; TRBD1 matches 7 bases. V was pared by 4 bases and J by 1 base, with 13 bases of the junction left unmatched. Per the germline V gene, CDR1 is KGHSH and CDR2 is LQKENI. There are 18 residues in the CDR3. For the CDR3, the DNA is TGTGCCAGCTCACTTACCCTTCGGACAGGAGGTTCTGGAAACACCATATATTTT. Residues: CASSLTLRTGGSGNTIYF.

This CDR3 is CASSPGTGAPTAVGTLHF. The DNA of the CDR3 is TGTGCCAGCAGCCCCGGGACAGGGGCTCCCACCGCAGTGGGGACCCTCCACTTT. The chain recombines TRBV14 with TRBJ1-6; 10 bases are shared with TRBD1. The CDR3 consists of 18 residues. CDR1 is SGHDN, CDR2 FVKESK, per germline. After removal of 4 bases from V and 14 bases from J, the junction contained 20 bases not matched to a gene. Filled out from reference TRBV14 and TRBJ1-6, the complete variable domain reads EAGVTQFPSHSVIEKGQTVTLRCDPISGHDNLYWYRRVMGKEIKFLLHFVKESKQDESGMPNNRFLAERTGGTYSTLKVQPAELEDSGVYFCASSPGTGAPTAVGTLHFGNGTRLTVT.

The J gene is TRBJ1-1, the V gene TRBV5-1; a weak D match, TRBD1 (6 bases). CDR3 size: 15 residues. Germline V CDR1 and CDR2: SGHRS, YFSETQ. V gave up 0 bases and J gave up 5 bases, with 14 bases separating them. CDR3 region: CASSLEGGFETEAFF. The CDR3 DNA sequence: TGCGCCAGCAGCTTGGAGGGGGGGTTTGAGACTGAAGCTTTCTTT.

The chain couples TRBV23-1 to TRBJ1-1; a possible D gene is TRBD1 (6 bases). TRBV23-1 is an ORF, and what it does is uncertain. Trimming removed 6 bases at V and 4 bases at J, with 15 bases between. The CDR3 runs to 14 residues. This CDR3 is CASRKQGSGTEAFF. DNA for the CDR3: TGCGCCAGCAGAAAACAGGGTTCGGGCACTGAAGCTTTCTTT.

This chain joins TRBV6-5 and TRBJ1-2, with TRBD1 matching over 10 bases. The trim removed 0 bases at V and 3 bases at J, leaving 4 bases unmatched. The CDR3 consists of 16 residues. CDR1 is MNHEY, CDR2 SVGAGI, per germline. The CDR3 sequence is CASSYSGTGVYYGYTF. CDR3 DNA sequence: TGTGCCAGCAGTTACTCCGGGACAGGGGTTTACTATGGCTACACCTTC.

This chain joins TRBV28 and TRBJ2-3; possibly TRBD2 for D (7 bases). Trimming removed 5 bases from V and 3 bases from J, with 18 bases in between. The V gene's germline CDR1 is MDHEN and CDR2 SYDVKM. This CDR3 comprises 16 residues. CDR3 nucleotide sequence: TGTGCCAGCAGTACGGATCAGGGGAGGGGTACAGATACGCAGTATTTT. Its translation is CASSTDQGRGTDTQYF. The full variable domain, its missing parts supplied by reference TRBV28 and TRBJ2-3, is DVKVTQSSRYLVKRTGEKVFLECVQDMDHENMFWYRQDPGLGLRLIYFSYDVKMKEKGDIPEGYSVSREKKERFSLILESASTNQTSMYLCASSTDQGRGTDTQYFGPGTRLTVL.

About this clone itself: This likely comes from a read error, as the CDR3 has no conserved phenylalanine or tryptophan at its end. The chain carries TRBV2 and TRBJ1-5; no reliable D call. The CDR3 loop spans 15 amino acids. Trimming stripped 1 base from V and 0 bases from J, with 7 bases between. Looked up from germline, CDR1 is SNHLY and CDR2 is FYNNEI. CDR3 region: CASSEGTASNQPQHL. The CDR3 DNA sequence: TGTGCCAGCAGTGAAGGGACGGCTAGCAATCAGCCCCAGCATCTT.

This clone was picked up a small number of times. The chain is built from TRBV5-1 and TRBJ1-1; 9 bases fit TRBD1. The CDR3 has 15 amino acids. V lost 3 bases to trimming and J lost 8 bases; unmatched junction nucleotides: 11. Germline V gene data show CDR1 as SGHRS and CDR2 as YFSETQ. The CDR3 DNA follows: TGCGCCAGCAGCTCCTCCGGGACAGGGAGCGAGGAAGCTTTCTTT. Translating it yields CASSSSGTGSEEAFF.

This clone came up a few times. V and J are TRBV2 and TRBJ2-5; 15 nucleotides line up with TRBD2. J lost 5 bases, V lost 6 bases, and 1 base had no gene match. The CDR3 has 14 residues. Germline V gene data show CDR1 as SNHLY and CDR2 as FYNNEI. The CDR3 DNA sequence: TGTGCCAGCAGCGGGACTAGCGGGAGGGAGACCCAGTACTTC. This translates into CASSGTSGRETQYF. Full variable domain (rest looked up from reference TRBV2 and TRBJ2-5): EPEVTQTPSHQVTQMGQEVILRCVPISNHLYFYWYRQILGQKVEFLVSFYNNEISEKSEIFDDQFSVERPDGSNFTLKIRSTKLEDSAMYFCASSGTSGRETQYFGPGTRLLVL.

The CDR3, as DNA: TGTGCCAGCAGTGAGGGCCGAATACTGAGGAACACTGAAGCTTTCTTT. This encodes CASSEGRILRNTEAFF. V and J are TRBV6-1 and TRBJ1-1; D is unresolved. The CDR3 runs to 16 residues. Looked up from germline, CDR1 is MNHNS and CDR2 is SASEGT. The V end was cut by 3 bases, the J end by 1 base, with 15 bases between.

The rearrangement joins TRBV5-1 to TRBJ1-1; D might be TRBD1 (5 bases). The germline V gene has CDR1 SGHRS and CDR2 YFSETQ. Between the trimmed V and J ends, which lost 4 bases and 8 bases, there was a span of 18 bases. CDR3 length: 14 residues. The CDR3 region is CASSLPAGRGEAFF. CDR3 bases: TGCGCCAGCAGCCTTCCGGCAGGGCGGGGGGAAGCTTTCTTT.

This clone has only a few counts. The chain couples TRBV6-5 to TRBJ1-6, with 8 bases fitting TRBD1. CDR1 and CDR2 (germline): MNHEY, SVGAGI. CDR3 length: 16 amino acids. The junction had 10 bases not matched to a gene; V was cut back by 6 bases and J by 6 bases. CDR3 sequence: CASRYAGGAGNSPLHF. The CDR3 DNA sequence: TGTGCCAGCAGATACGCAGGGGGCGCGGGTAATTCACCCCTCCACTTT.

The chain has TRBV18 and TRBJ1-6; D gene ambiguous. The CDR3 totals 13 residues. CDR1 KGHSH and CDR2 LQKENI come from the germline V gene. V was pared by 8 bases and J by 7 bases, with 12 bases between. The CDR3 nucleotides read TGTGCCAGCCATCAGGATATAAATTCACCCCTCCACTTT. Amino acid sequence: CASHQDINSPLHF. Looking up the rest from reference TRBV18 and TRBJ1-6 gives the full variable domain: NAGVMQNPRHLVRRRGQEARLRCSPMKGHSHVYWYRQLPEEGLKFMVYLQKENIIDESGMPKERFSAEFPKEGPSILRIQQVVRGDSAAYFCASHQDINSPLHFGNGTRLTVT.

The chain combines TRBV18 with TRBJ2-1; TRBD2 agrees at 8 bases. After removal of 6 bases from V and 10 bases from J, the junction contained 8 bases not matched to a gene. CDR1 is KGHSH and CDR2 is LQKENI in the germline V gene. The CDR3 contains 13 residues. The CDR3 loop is CASSFQREREQFF. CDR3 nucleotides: TGTGCCAGCTCGTTTCAGCGGGAGAGGGAGCAGTTCTTC.

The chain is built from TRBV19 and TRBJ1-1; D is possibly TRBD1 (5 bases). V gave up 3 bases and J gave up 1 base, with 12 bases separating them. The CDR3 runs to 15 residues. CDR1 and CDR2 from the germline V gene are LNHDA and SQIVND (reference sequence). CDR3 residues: CASSIMGLGNTEAFF. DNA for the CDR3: TGTGCCAGTAGTATTATGGGGCTGGGGAACACTGAAGCTTTCTTT.

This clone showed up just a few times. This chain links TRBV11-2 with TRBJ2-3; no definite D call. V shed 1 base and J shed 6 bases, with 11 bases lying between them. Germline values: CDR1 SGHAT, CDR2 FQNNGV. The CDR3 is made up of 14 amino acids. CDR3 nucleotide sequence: TGTGCCAGCAGCTTAGTGGCGGCCTGGGATACGCAGTATTTT. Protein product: CASSLVAAWDTQYF.

The CDR3 loop is CASSPDRAREAFF. As DNA, the CDR3 is TGTGCCAGCAGCCCGGACAGGGCGCGTGAAGCTTTCTTT. The genes are TRBV5-4 and TRBJ1-1; 8 bases map to TRBD1. The germline CDR1 and CDR2 sequences are SGHNT and YYREEE (reference sequence). Trimming at V came to 4 bases and at J to 7 bases, leaving 6 bases not matched to a gene. The CDR3 totals 13 residues.

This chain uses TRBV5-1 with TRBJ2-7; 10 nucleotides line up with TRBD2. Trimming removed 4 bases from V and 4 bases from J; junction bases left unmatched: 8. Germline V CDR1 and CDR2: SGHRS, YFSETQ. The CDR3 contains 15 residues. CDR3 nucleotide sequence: TGCGCCAGCAGCCATGGGACTAGCGACCCATACGAGCAGTACTTC. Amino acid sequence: CASSHGTSDPYEQYF.

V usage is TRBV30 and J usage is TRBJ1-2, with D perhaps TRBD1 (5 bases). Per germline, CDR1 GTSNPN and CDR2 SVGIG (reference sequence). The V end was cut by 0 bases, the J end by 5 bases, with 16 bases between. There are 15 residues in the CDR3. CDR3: CAWSVLRGGGYGYTF. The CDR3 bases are TGTGCCTGGAGTGTACTTAGGGGAGGAGGGTATGGCTACACCTTC. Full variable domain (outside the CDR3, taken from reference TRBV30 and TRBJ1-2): SQTIHQWPATLVQPVGSPLSLECTVEGTSNPNLYWYRQAAGRGLQLLFYSVGIGQISSEVPQNLSASRPQDRQFILSSKKLLLSDSGFYLCAWSVLRGGGYGYTFGSGTRLTVV.

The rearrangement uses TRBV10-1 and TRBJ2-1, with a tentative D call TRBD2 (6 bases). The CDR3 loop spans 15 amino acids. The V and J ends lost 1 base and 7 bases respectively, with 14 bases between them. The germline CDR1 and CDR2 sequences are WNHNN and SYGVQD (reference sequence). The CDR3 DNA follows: TGCGCCAGCAGTGAGTTCTGGGCAGGGAGGAATGAGCAGTTCTTC. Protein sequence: CASSEFWAGRNEQFF.